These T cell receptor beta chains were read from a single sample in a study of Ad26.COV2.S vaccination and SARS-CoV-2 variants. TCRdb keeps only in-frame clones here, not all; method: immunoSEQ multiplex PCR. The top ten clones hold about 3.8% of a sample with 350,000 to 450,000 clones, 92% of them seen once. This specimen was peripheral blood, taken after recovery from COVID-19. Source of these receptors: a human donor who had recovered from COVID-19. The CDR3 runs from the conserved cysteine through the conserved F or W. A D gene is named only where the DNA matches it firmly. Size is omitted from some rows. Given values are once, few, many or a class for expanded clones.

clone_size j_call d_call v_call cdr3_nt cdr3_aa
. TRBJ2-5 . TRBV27 TGTGCCAGCAGTTTGTTCCCAGGGGGGGAGACCCAGTACTTC CASSLFPGGETQYF
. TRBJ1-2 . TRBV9 TGTGCCAGCAGCCCAATGGACAACCCGTTTGGCTACACCTTC CASSPMDNPFGYTF
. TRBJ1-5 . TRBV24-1 TGTGCCACCAGTGATCCCCCCCGCCATCAGCCCCAGCATTTT CATSDPPRHQPQHF
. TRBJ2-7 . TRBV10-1 TGCGCCAGCAGGAGCAGGGACGGGGAGCAGTACTTC CASRSRDGEQYF
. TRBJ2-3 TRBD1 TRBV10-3 TGTGCCATACGGGACAGGACGTTCACAGATACGCAGTATTTT CAIRDRTFTDTQYF
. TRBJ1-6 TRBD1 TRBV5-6 TGTGCCAGCAGCTGGGACAGGGGCGCTAATTCACCCCTCCACTTT CASSWDRGANSPLHF
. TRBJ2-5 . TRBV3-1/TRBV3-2 TGTGCCAGCAGCCAGGGACCTCTCGAGCGAGAGACCCAGTACTTC CASSQGPLERETQYF
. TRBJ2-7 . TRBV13 TGTGCCAGCAGCCCCCCCGATTATAGGTCCTCCTACGAGCAGTACTTC CASSPPDYRSSYEQYF
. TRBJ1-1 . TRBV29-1 TGCAGCGTTGACGACAGTAATGAAGCTTTCTTT CSVDDSNEAFF
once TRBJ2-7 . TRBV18 TGTGCCAGCTCACCACCCGGGCAGGGGAAGTACGAGCAGTACTTC CASSPPGQGKYEQYF
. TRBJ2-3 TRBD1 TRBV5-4 TGTGCCAGCAGCTTGGGACAGGGGGTAGATACGCAGTATTTT CASSLGQGVDTQYF
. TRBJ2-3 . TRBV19 TGTGCCAGTAGAGACGGTCCCGATACGCAGTATTTT CASRDGPDTQYF
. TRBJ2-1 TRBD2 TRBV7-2 TGTGCCAGCAGCTTGATAGCGGGGGTGTCCTACAATGAGCAGTTCTTC CASSLIAGVSYNEQFF
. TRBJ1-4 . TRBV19 TGTGCCAGTAGTATCAACAAGGGTAATGAAAAACTGTTTTTT CASSINKGNEKLFF
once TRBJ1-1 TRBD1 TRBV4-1 TGCGCCAGCAGAGGGGGCCCGGTGAGTGAAGCTTTCTTT CASRGGPVSEAFF
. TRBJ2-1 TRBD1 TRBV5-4 TGTGCCAGCAGCTTGGAGTGGACAGGATCTCAGGAGCAGTTCTTC CASSLEWTGSQEQFF
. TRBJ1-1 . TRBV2 TGTGCCAGCAGTGGGACGCGAACTGAAGCTTTCTTT CASSGTRTEAFF
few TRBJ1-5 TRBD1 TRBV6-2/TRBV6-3 TGTGCCAGCAGTCAGGGGGCTCGGCAGCCCCAGCATTTT CASSQGARQPQHF